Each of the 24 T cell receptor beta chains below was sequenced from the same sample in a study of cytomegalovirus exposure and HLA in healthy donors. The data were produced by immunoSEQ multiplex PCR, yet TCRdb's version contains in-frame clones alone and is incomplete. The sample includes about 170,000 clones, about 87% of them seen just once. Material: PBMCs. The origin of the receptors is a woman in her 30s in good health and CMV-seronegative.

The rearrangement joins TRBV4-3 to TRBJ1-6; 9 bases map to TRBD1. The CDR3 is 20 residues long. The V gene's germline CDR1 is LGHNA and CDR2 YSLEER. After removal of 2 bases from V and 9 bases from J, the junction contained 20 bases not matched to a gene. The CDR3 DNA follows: TGCGCCAGCAGCCAAAGATTGTCTATGGGACAGGGCCCTAGGGGTTCACCCCTCCACTTT. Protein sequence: CASSQRLSMGQGPRGSPLHF.

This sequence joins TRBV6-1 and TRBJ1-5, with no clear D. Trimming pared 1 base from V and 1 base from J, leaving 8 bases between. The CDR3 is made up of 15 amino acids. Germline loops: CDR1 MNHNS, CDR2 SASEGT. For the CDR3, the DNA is TGTGCCAGCAGTGAAGTTCCGGGGAGCAATCAGCCCCAGCATTTT. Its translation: CASSEVPGSNQPQHF.

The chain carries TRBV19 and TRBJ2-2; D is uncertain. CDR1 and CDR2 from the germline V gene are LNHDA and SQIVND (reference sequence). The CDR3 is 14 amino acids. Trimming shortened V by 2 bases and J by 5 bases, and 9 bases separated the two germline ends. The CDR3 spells CASSIMAQTGELFF. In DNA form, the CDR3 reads TGTGCCAGTAGTATAATGGCTCAAACCGGGGAGCTGTTTTTT. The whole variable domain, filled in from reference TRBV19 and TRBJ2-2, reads DGGITQSPKYLFRKEGQNVTLSCEQNLNHDAMYWYRQDPGQGLRLIYYSQIVNDFQKGDIAEGYSVSREKKESFPLTVTSAQKNPTAFYLCASSIMAQTGELFFGEGSRLTVL.

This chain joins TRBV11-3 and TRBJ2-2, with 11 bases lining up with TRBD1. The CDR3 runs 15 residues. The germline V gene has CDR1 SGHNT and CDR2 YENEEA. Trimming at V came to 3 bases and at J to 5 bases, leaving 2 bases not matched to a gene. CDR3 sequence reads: CASSLGTGGTGELFF. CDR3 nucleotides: TGTGCCAGCAGCTTGGGGACAGGGGGAACCGGGGAGCTGTTTTTT.

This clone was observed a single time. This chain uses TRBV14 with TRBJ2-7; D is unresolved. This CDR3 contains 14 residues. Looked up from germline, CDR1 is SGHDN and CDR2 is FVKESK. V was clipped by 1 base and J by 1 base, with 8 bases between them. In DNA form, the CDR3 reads TGTGCCAGCAGCCAAGTTAACAGATCCTACGAGCAGTACTTC. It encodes CASSQVNRSYEQYF.

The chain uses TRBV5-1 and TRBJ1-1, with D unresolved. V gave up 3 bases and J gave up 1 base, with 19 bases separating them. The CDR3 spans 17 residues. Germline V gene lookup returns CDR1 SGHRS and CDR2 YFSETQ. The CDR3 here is CASSSEGPLGRNTEAFF. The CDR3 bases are TGCGCCAGCAGCTCCGAAGGCCCCCTGGGGAGGAACACTGAAGCTTTCTTT.

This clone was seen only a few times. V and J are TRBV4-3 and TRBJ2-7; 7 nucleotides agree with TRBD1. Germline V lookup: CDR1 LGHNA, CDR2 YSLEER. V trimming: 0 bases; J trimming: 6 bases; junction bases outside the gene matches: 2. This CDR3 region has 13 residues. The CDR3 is CASSQDSGGEQYF. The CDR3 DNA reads TGCGCCAGCAGCCAAGATTCAGGGGGCGAGCAGTACTTC.

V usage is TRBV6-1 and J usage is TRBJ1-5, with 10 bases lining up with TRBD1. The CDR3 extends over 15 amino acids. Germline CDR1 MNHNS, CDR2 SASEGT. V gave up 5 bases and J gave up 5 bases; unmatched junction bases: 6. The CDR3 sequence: CASSLRTGGDQPQHF. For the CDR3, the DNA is TGTGCCAGCAGTCTCAGGACAGGGGGAGATCAGCCCCAGCATTTT.

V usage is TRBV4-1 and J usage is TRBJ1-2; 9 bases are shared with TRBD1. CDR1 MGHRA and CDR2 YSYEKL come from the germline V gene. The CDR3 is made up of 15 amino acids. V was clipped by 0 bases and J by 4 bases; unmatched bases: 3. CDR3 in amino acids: CASSQETGGPYGYTF. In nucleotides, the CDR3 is TGCGCCAGCAGCCAAGAGACAGGGGGTCCCTATGGCTACACCTTC.

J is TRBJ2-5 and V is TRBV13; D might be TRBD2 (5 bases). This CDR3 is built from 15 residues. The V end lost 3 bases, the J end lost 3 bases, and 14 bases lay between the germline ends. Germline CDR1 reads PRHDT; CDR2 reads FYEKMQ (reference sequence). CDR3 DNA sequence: TGTGCCAGCAGCTTCTTTGAAGGACTGGAAGAGACCCAGTACTTC. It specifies CASSFFEGLEETQYF. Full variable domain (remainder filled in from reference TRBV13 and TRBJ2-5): AAGVIQSPRHLIKEKRETATLKCYPIPRHDTVYWYQQGPGQDPQFLISFYEKMQSDKGSIPDRFSAQQFSDYHSELNMSSLELGDSALYFCASSFFEGLEETQYFGPGTRLLVL.

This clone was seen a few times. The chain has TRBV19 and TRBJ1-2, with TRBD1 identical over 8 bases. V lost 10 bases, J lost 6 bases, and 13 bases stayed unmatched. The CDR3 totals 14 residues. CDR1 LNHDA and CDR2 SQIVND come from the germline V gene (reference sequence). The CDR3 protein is CATSRGQGADGYTF. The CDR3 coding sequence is TGTGCCACTTCTAGGGGGCAGGGGGCGGATGGCTACACCTTC.

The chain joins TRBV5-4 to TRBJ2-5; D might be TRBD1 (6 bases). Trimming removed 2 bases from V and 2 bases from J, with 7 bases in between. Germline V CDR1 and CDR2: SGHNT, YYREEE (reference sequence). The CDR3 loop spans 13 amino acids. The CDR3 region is CASSFRGQETQYF. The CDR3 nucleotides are TGTGCCAGCAGCTTTAGGGGGCAAGAGACCCAGTACTTC.

The CDR3: CASSFSGTGVYEQYF. The CDR3, as DNA: TGTGCCAGCAGCTTCTCCGGGACAGGGGTTTACGAGCAGTACTTC. The rearrangement uses TRBV5-6 and TRBJ2-7; 10 bases are a match to TRBD1. After removal of 2 bases from V and 4 bases from J, the junction contained 6 bases not matched to a gene. This CDR3 comprises 15 residues. CDR1 and CDR2 from the germline V gene are SGHDT and YYEEEE.

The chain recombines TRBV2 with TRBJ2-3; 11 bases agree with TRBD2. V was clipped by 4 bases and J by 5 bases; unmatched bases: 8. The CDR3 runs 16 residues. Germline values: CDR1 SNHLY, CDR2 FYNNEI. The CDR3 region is CASSAGLAVGKDTQYF. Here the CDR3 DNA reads TGTGCCAGCAGTGCGGGACTAGCGGTGGGAAAAGATACGCAGTATTTT. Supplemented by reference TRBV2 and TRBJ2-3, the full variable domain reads EPEVTQTPSHQVTQMGQEVILRCVPISNHLYFYWYRQILGQKVEFLVSFYNNEISEKSEIFDDQFSVERPDGSNFTLKIRSTKLEDSAMYFCASSAGLAVGKDTQYFGPGTRLTVL.

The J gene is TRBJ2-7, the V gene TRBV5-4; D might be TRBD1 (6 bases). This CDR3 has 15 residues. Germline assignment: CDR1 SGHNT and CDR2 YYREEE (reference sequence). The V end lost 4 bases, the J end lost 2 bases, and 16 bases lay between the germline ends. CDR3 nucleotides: TGTGCCAGCAGCCTGCATCAGGGGCGGACCTACGAGCAGTACTTC. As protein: CASSLHQGRTYEQYF.

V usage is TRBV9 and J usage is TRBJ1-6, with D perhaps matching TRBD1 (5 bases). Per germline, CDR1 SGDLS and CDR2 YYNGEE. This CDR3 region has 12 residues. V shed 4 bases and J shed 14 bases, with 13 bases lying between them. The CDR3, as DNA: TGTGCCAGCAGCCATCCGGGGGGGTCCCTCCACTTT. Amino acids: CASSHPGGSLHF.

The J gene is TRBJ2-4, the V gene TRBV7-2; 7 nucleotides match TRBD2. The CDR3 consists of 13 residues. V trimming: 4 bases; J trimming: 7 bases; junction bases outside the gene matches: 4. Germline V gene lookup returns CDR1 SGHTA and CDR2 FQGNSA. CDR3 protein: CASSSPGGNIQYF. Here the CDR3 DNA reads TGTGCCAGCAGCTCCCCCGGGGGGAACATTCAGTACTTC.

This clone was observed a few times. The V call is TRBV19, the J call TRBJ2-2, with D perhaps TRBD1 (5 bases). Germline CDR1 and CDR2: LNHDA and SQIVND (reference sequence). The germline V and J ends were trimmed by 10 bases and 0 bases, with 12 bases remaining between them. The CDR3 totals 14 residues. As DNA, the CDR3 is TGTGCCATCCGGGCGACAGCGAACACCGGGGAGCTGTTTTTT. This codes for CAIRATANTGELFF.

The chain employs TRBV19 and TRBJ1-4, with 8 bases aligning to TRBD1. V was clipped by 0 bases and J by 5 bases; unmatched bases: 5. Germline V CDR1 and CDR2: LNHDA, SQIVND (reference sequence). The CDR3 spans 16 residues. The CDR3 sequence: CASSIDDRGANEKLFF. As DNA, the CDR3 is TGTGCCAGTAGTATAGATGACAGGGGAGCCAATGAAAAACTGTTTTTT.

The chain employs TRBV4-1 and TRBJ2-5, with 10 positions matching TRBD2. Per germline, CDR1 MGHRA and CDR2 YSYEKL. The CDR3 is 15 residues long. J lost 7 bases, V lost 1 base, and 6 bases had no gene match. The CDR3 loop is CASSQVSGGAVTQYF. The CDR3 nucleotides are TGCGCCAGCAGCCAAGTGAGCGGGGGGGCAGTGACCCAGTACTTC.

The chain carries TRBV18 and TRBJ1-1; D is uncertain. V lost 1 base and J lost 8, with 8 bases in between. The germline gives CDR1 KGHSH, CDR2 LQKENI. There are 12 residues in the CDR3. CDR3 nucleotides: TGTGCCAGCTCACCACTCACCGGGGAAGCTTTCTTT. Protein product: CASSPLTGEAFF.

The CDR3 sequence: CASSDYSISYEQYF. The CDR3 DNA follows: TGCGCCAGCAGTGATTACTCCATTTCCTACGAGCAGTACTTC. This rearrangement joins TRBV10-1 to TRBJ2-7; D is unclear. The V gene's germline CDR1 is WNHNN and CDR2 SYGVQD (reference sequence). CDR3 length: 14 amino acids. Trimming took 3 bases from V and 1 from J, leaving 10 bases between them.

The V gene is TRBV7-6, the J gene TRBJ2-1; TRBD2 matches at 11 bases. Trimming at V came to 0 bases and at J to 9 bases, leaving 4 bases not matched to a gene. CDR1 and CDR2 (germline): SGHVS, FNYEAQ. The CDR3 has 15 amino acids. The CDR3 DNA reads TGTGCCAGCAGCTTAGCTAGCGGGGGGGCTGGTGAGCAGTTCTTC. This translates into CASSLASGGAGEQFF.

In nucleotides, the CDR3 is TGTGCCAGCAGTGTTTCAAATCAGCCCCAGCATTTT. Translated: CASSVSNQPQHF. The chain recombines TRBV2 with TRBJ1-5; D not resolved. Trimming left V 4 bases short and J 4 bases short, with 5 bases between. Germline V gives CDR1 SNHLY, CDR2 FYNNEI. This CDR3 contains 12 residues.